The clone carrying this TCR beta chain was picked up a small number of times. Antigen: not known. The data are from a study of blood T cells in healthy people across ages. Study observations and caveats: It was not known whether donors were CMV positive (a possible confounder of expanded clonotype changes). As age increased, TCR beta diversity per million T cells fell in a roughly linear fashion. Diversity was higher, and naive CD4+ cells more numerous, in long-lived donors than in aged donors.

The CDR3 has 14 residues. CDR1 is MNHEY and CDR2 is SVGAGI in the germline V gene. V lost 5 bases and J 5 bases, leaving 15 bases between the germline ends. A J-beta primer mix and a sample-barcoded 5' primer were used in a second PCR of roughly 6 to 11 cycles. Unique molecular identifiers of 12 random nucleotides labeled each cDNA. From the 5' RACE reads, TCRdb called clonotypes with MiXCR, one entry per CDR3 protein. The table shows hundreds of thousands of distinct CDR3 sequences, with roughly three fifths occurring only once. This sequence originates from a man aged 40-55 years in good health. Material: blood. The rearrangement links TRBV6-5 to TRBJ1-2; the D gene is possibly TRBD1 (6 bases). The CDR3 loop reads CASSRDTLGYGYTF. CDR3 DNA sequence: TGTGCCAGCAGTCGGGACACCCTTGGGTATGGCTACACCTTC.